This T cell receptor beta chain was obtained from a study of cytomegalovirus exposure and HLA in healthy donors. Germline CDR1 and CDR2: MDHEN and SYDVKM. The CDR3 contains 15 residues. V was clipped by 6 bases and J by 0 bases, with 9 bases between them. PCR employed 60 Vbeta and 13 Jbeta primers. Data came from immunoSEQ multiplex PCR; TCRdb stores just in-frame clones and leaves some out. This sample contains roughly 82,000 clones. The sample was PBMCs. The receptor was derived from a woman aged 55-70 years in good health and CMV-seronegative. The rearrangement joins TRBV28 to TRBJ2-6; possible D gene TRBD2, 5 bases. CDR3 DNA sequence: TGTGCCAGCAGGGAGGTGGTCTCTGGGGCCAACGTCCTGACTTTC. The encoded protein is CASREVVSGANVLTF.